These 29 T cell receptor beta chains came from one sample sequenced in a study of metastatic and nonmetastatic thyroid tumors. TCRdb re-clonotyped the PCR reads through MiXCR. The data hold about 33,000 clones, with about 18% observed a single time. Each patient came to thyroid surgery without any prior treatment (of any kind). Specimen: blood. The receptors come from a male donor with papillary thyroid cancer or a benign thyroid nodule (not recorded which). Some clones in this sample may be carry-over from other donors' samples.

The chain is built from TRBV9 and TRBJ2-3; 7 positions match TRBD2. Germline values: CDR1 SGDLS, CDR2 YYNGEE. This CDR3 comprises 15 residues. V was pared by 5 bases and J by 4 bases, with 10 bases of the junction left unmatched. The DNA of the CDR3 is TGTGCCAGCAGTGTATACGGCGGGGGAGCAGATACGCAGTATTTT. Protein product: CASSVYGGGADTQYF.

V usage is TRBV20-1 and J usage is TRBJ2-1; D perhaps matches TRBD2 (6 bases). The CDR3 runs 14 residues. Trimming pared 4 bases from V and 9 bases from J, leaving 19 bases between. Germline CDR1 DFQATT, CDR2 SNEGSKA (reference sequence). This CDR3 is CSATRGAVRGEQFF. CDR3 nucleotide sequence: TGCAGTGCTACACGCGGGGCCGTACGGGGTGAGCAGTTCTTC.

V gene TRBV30 combines with J gene TRBJ2-1, with D perhaps matching TRBD2 (7 bases). The CDR3 contains 14 residues. Germline values: CDR1 GTSNPN, CDR2 SVGIG (reference sequence). Trimming took 2 bases from V and 6 from J, leaving 14 bases between them. CDR3 DNA sequence: TGTGCCTGGAGTTTAGGAAGGGGGGGCAATGAGCAGTTCTTC. Translating it yields CAWSLGRGGNEQFF.

This clone was counted a few times. The chain uses TRBV6-1 and TRBJ1-6; tentatively, D is TRBD1 (5 bases). Germline assignment: CDR1 MNHNS and CDR2 SASEGT. CDR3 length equals 13 residues. V lost 10 bases, J lost 14 bases, and 21 bases lay in between. The CDR3 DNA follows: TGTGCCACGGTCGGTGGGGGGATTGGCACCCTCCACTTT. It yields the protein CATVGGGIGTLHF.

Many counts were recorded for this clone. The chain recombines TRBV7-9 with TRBJ2-5; D could derive from TRBD1 or TRBD2 (5 bases each). The CDR3 loop spans 16 amino acids. The germline CDR1 and CDR2 sequences are SEHNR and FQNEAQ (reference sequence). V was trimmed by 7 bases and J by 1 base, leaving 19 bases between them. CDR3: CASTRSRGRRQETQYF. The CDR3 region has the DNA TGTGCCAGCACCCGTTCCCGGGGACGACGCCAAGAGACCCAGTACTTC.

This clone was observed at least ten times. This rearrangement joins TRBV4-3 to TRBJ1-4; 9 bases map to TRBD1. This CDR3 comprises 19 residues. Unmatched junction bases numbered 15, after V lost 4 bases and J lost 3 bases. The germline CDR1 and CDR2 sequences are LGHNA and YSLEER. CDR3 sequence: CASSRTGTGSGWANEKLFF. The CDR3 DNA follows: TGCGCCAGCAGCCGTACCGGGACAGGGTCGGGGTGGGCTAATGAAAAACTGTTTTTT.

This clone was recorded at least ten times. Just one base apart from a much larger clone, this may be a read error. The V call is TRBV20-1, the J call TRBJ2-1; 8 bases map to TRBD1. CDR1 is DFQATT, CDR2 SNEGSKA, per germline (reference sequence). The CDR3 covers 13 residues. The ends lost 5 bases at V and 5 bases at J; junction bases unmatched: 5. The chain's CDR3 is CSAQGTGHNEQFF. The CDR3 DNA reads TGCAGTGCTCAAGGGACAGGCCACAATGAGCAGTTCTTC.

The CDR3 DNA reads TGTGCCAGCAGCGTGACTATGAACCCTAGCAATCAGCCCCAGCATTTT. This sequence encodes CASSVTMNPSNQPQHF. J is TRBJ1-5 and V is TRBV7-8; no clear D gene. Germline CDR1 SGHVS, CDR2 FQNEAQ. The CDR3 is 16 amino acids. Trimming took 5 bases from V and 0 from J, leaving 14 bases between them.

This chain connects TRBV7-2 to TRBJ2-2; possible D gene TRBD1, 6 bases. Germline values: CDR1 SGHTA, CDR2 FQGNSA. The length of the CDR3 is 14 residues. Trimming stripped 0 bases from V and 8 bases from J, with 10 bases between. The CDR3 DNA is TGTGCCAGCAGCTTAGCGACAGGTTCGGGGGAGCTGTTTTTT. This gives the protein CASSLATGSGELFF.

The table lists this clone with many counts. The chain employs TRBV13 and TRBJ2-7; no clear D gene. Germline-derived CDR1 and CDR2 are PRHDT and FYEKMQ (reference sequence). V was clipped by 6 bases and J by 3 bases, with 6 bases between them. This CDR3 has 11 residues. CDR3 sequence: CASSSYYEQYF. The CDR3 DNA follows: TGTGCCAGCAGTTCTTACTACGAGCAGTACTTC.

Ten or more counts support this clone. The chain uses TRBV12-3 or TRBV12-4 and TRBJ1-5, with D hard to call. Trimming stripped 6 bases from V and 6 bases from J, with 12 bases between. The CDR3 length is 13 residues. The CDR3 is CASSFSKGQPQHF. In DNA, the CDR3 is TGTGCCAGCAGCTTTTCCAAGGGTCAGCCCCAGCATTTT.

Many counts were recorded for this clone. The chain employs TRBV12-3 or TRBV12-4 and TRBJ1-4; no definite D call. V was cut by 4 bases and J by 7 bases, with 4 bases left in between. The CDR3 loop spans 11 amino acids. CDR3 sequence: CASSSGEKLFF. CDR3 nucleotide sequence: TGTGCCAGCAGTTCGGGTGAAAAACTGTTTTTT.

Many counts were recorded for this clone. The chain is built from TRBV11-2 and TRBJ1-2, with a weak D call TRBD1 (6 bases). CDR3 length equals 14 residues. Germline assignment: CDR1 SGHAT and CDR2 FQNNGV. V lost 1 base and J 4 bases, leaving 10 bases between the germline ends. CDR3 nucleotides: TGTGCCAGCAGCTTAGGGAGGGGGGTCTATGGCTACACCTTC. Translation: CASSLGRGVYGYTF.

This chain links TRBV7-9 with TRBJ2-7, with 12 bases that match TRBD2. CDR1 is SEHNR, CDR2 FQNEAQ, per germline (reference sequence). This CDR3 contains 15 residues. The V segment lost 0 bases and the J segment 4 bases; nucleotides outside the gene matches: 1. CDR3 in amino acids: CASSLAGTSGYEQYF. CDR3 DNA sequence: TGTGCCAGCAGCTTAGCAGGGACTAGCGGGTACGAGCAGTACTTC.

This clone showed up just a few times. The rearrangement joins TRBV5-1 to TRBJ1-3, with D tentatively TRBD1 (6 bases). The CDR3 has 15 amino acids. CDR1 is SGHRS and CDR2 is YFSETQ in the germline V gene. V was cut by 0 bases and J by 6 bases, with 13 bases left in between. CDR3 sequence: CASSLAYREANTIYF. CDR3 coding DNA: TGCGCCAGCAGCTTGGCTTACAGGGAAGCAAACACCATATATTTT.

Points on this clone: A much larger clone lies one base from this, so it may be a read error. The same CDR3 also results from other DNA sequences found in this sample. V gene TRBV20-1 combines with J gene TRBJ2-4; 12 nucleotides match TRBD1. Germline values: CDR1 DFQATT, CDR2 SNEGSKA (reference sequence). Trimming cost V 6 bases and J 10 bases; bases outside gene matches: 7. CDR3 length: 13 residues. The CDR3 DNA reads TGCAGTGCAACCGGGACAGGGGGCGATATTCAGTACTTC. Protein product: CSATGTGGDIQYF.

This clone was seen ten or more times. The rearrangement joins TRBV6-2 or TRBV6-3 to TRBJ2-5, with 8 nucleotides matching TRBD2. Germline V gene sequence: CDR1 MNHEY, CDR2 SVGEGT. With V trimmed by 7 bases and J by 7 bases, 20 bases remained unmatched. The CDR3 runs to 17 residues. CDR3 sequence: CASTTRTAGGNDGTQYF. The CDR3 nucleotides are TGTGCCAGCACTACCCGGACGGCGGGAGGTAACGATGGGACCCAGTACTTC.

The chain joins TRBV25-1 to TRBJ1-2; perhaps TRBD1 as D (5 bases). This CDR3 has 21 residues. Per the germline V gene, CDR1 is MGHDK and CDR2 is SYGVNS. Trimming removed 7 bases at V and 6 bases at J, with 39 bases between. This CDR3 is CASTTGGAYRDALSTSDGYTF. In DNA form, the CDR3 reads TGTGCCAGCACCACCGGGGGTGCCTACCGGGACGCGTTATCGACGTCGGATGGCTACACCTTC.

Turning to this clone: A much larger clone sits a single nucleotide away, making a read error possible. The sample contains more than one DNA sequence encoding this CDR3. The chain links TRBV20-1 to TRBJ2-3; weak D call: TRBD1 (5 bases). Trimming took off 4 bases at V and 4 bases at J, with 18 bases between the two ends. The CDR3 sequence is 15 residues long. CDR1 is DFQATT and CDR2 is SNEGSKA in the germline V gene (reference sequence). Written as DNA, the CDR3 is TGCAGTGCTAAGAGCCTCGGGCAGGGTGCAGATACGCAGTATTTT. Protein product: CSAKSLGQGADTQYF.

This chain joins TRBV20-1 and TRBJ2-5; TRBD1 might be the D (6 bases). This CDR3 has 12 amino acids. Trimming removed 3 bases at V and 7 bases at J, with 12 bases between. From germline, CDR1 is DFQATT and CDR2 SNEGSKA (reference sequence). CDR3 loop: CSASYGGWTQYF. CDR3 bases: TGCAGTGCTAGTTATGGGGGCTGGACCCAGTACTTC.

This clone was seen many times. The chain links TRBV29-1 to TRBJ2-6; 9 bases fit TRBD1. The V segment lost 6 bases and the J segment 0 bases; nucleotides outside the gene matches: 9. Germline values: CDR1 SQVTM, CDR2 ANQGSEA. The CDR3 runs to 17 residues. CDR3 loop: CSVDDRGGLSGANVLTF. The CDR3 coding sequence is TGCAGCGTCGACGACAGGGGGGGACTCTCTGGGGCCAACGTCCTGACTTTC.

The chain is built from TRBV5-1 and TRBJ2-5; 7 bases are shared with TRBD2. CDR3 size: 14 residues. The junction had 2 bases not matched to a gene; V was cut back by 3 bases and J by 0 bases. Germline V gene sequence: CDR1 SGHRS, CDR2 YFSETQ. CDR3 coding DNA: TGCGCCAGCAGCTGGGAGGGGAACCAAGAGACCCAGTACTTC. Its protein product is CASSWEGNQETQYF.

Comment on this clone: One junction end disagrees with the germline gene, perhaps due to a read error. The chain uses TRBV10-3 and TRBJ1-2; weak D call: TRBD1 (5 bases). The germline V gene encodes CDR1 ENHRY and CDR2 SYGVKD. The CDR3 extends over 11 amino acids. The CDR3, as DNA: TGTGCCATCAGGGGACTTCATGGCAACACCTTC. Residues: CAIRGLHGNTF.

This clone was seen at least ten times. The chain joins TRBV18 to TRBJ2-7; TRBD1 agrees at 7 bases. The CDR3 is 16 residues long. Germline CDR1 KGHSH, CDR2 LQKENI. Trimming at V came to 5 bases and at J to 1 base, leaving 11 bases not matched to a gene. The DNA of the CDR3 is TGTGCCAGCTCATCAGAAGCCGGGACAGTTTCCTACGAGCAGTACTTC. Protein: CASSSEAGTVSYEQYF.

Comment on this clone: At one of its ends the junction is not consistent with the germline gene, which may arise from a read error. V is TRBV7-9 and J is TRBJ2-7, with D perhaps TRBD1 (6 bases). The germline V gene has CDR1 SEHNR and CDR2 FQNEAQ (reference sequence). CDR3 length: 15 residues. CDR3 DNA: TGTGCTAGCAGCTTAGCTTCGGGACATTCCTACGAGCAGTACTTC. Residues: CASSLASGHSYEQYF. Variable domain in full (rest from reference TRBV7-9 and TRBJ2-7): DTGVSQNPRHKITKRGQNVTFRCDPISEHNRLYWYRQTLGQGPEFLTYFQNEAQLEKSRLLSDRFSAERPKGSFSTLEIQRTEQGDSAMYLCASSLASGHSYEQYFGPGTRLTVT.

This clone was observed at least ten times. Different DNA sequences within this sample yield the same CDR3. The rearrangement joins TRBV20-1 to TRBJ2-2; weak D call: TRBD1 (6 bases). Germline assignment: CDR1 DFQATT and CDR2 SNEGSKA (reference sequence). This CDR3 contains 16 residues. V was cut by 0 bases and J by 3 bases, with 14 bases left in between. This CDR3 reads CSARDIGGGDTGELFF. The CDR3 DNA follows: TGCAGTGCTAGAGATATTGGGGGCGGCGACACCGGGGAGCTGTTTTTT.

This clone was counted at least ten times. The chain has TRBV5-1 and TRBJ2-7, with 11 bases matching TRBD2. The CDR3 is made up of 14 amino acids. Germline V gives CDR1 SGHRS, CDR2 YFSETQ. Trimming took 6 bases from V and 2 from J; bases not matched to a gene: 4. The CDR3 sequence: CASKYSGGAYEQYF. DNA for the CDR3: TGCGCCAGCAAGTATAGCGGGGGGGCCTACGAGCAGTACTTC.

A few counts support this clone. The chain recombines TRBV28 with TRBJ2-5; the D gene is possibly TRBD1 (6 bases). CDR1 is MDHEN and CDR2 is SYDVKM in the germline V gene. Trimming pared 6 bases from V and 5 bases from J, leaving 16 bases between. The CDR3 loop spans 14 amino acids. This chain's CDR3 is CASSYSAGAETQYF. The DNA of the CDR3 is TGTGCCAGCAGCTACTCCGCAGGGGCCGAGACCCAGTACTTC.

As to this clone: Within the sample, other DNA sequences also encode this same CDR3. The chain combines TRBV27 with TRBJ2-7; D is perhaps TRBD2 (6 bases). The CDR3 covers 16 residues. Germline assignment: CDR1 MNHEY and CDR2 SMNVEV (reference sequence). Trimming took off 0 bases at V and 2 bases at J, with 14 bases between the two ends. As DNA, the CDR3 is TGTGCCAGCAGTTTATCGTCTATAGCGGCTCCCTACGAGCAGTACTTC. It encodes CASSLSSIAAPYEQYF.